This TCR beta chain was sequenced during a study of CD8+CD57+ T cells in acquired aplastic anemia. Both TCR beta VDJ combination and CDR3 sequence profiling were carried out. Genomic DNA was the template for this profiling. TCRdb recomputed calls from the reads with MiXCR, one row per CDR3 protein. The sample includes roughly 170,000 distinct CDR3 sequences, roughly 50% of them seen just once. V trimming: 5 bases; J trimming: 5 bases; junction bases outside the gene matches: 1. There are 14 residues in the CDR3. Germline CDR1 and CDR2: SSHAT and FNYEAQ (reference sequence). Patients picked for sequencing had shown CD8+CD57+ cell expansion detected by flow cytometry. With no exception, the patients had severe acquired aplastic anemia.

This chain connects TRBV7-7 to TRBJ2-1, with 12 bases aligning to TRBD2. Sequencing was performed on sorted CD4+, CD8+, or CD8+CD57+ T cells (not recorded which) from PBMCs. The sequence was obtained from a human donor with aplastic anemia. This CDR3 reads CASSGLAGNNEQFF. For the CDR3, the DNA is TGTGCCAGCAGCGGACTAGCGGGGAACAATGAGCAGTTCTTC.